One and the same sample provided the 3 T cell receptor beta chains below, sequenced in a study of CD8 T cells in Susac syndrome. An input of 0.5 to 1 ug of RNA was subjected to reverse transcription using random hexamers. TCRdb reprocessed the immunoSEQ multiplex PCR reads via MiXCR and lists one record per CDR3 protein. The table lists about 160,000 distinct CDR3 sequences, 94% of them singletons. The sample was CD4+ T cells from PBMCs. The receptors shown here come from a human donor with multiple sclerosis.

The chain employs TRBV4-2 and TRBJ1-3, with 8 bases that match TRBD1. The V gene end was trimmed by 4 bases and the J gene end by 0 bases; junction bases not matched to a gene: 11. The CDR3 is 18 amino acids. Germline loops: CDR1 LGHNA, CDR2 YNFKEQ. The CDR3 sequence is CASSLLLPGGFSGNTIYF. CDR3 DNA: TGTGCCAGCAGCCTCCTCCTCCCAGGGGGCTTCTCTGGAAACACCATATATTTT.

This chain links TRBV30 with TRBJ2-7; D is undetermined. Germline-derived CDR1 and CDR2 are GTSNPN and SVGIG (reference sequence). This CDR3 has 12 amino acids. V lost 1 base, J lost 2 bases, and 6 bases lay in between. Written as DNA, the CDR3 is TGTGCCTGGAGTGCCGGTACCTACGAGCAGTACTTC. Protein: CAWSAGTYEQYF.

The CDR3 coding sequence is TGTGCCAGCAGCGGTCGGACCCAGTACTTC. Encoded protein: CASSGRTQYF. The V call is TRBV6-2 or TRBV6-3, the J call TRBJ2-5; no firm D call. The germline gives CDR1 MNHEY, CDR2 SVGEGT. The V and J ends lost 6 bases and 7 bases respectively, with 6 bases between them. CDR3 size: 10 residues.